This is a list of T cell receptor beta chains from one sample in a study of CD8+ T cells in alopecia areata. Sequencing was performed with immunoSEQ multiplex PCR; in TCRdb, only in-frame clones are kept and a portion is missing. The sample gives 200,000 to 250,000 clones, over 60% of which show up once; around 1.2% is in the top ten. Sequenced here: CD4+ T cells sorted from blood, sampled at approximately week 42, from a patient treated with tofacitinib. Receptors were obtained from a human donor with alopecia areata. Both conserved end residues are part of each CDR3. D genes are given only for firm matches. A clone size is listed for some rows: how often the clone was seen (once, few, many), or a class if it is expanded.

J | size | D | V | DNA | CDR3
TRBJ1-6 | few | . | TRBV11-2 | TGTGCCAGCAGGGCAGGGGTGTCTTGGTCACCCCTCCACTTT | CASRAGVSWSPLHF
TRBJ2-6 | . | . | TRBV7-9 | TGTGCCAGCACCACCTTGGAGCCCTCTGGGGCCAACGTCCTGACTTTC | CASTTLEPSGANVLTF
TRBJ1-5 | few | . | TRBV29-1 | TGCAGCGTTTATGTTGGGGGCAATCAGCCCCAGCATTTT | CSVYVGGNQPQHF
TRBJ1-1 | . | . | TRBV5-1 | TGCGCCAGCAGCCCAGACAGCCTCACTGAAGCTTTCTTT | CASSPDSLTEAFF
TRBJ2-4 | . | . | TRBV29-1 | TGCAGCGTTGATGAAGCCCTGGGGCTGAAAAACATTCAGTACTTC | CSVDEALGLKNIQYF
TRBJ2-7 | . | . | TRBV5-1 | TGCGCCAGCAGCTTGGCCCGACAAGCGGGTCTTTCCTACGAGCAGTACTTC | CASSLARQAGLSYEQYF
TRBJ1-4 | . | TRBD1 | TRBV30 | TGTGCCTGGAGGAGACAGGGCGTCTCTAATGAAAAACTGTTTTTT | CAWRRQGVSNEKLFF
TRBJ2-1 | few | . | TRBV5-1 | TGCGCCAGCAGGAATGAAGCAACAGGCAATGAGCAGTTCTTC | CASRNEATGNEQFF
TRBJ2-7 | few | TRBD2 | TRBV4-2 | TGTGCCAGCAGCCCGGGGACTAGCCGGTACGAGCAGTACTTC | CASSPGTSRYEQYF
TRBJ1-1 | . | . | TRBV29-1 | TGCAGCGTTGCGGGGATCATGAACACTGAAGCTTTCTTT | CSVAGIMNTEAFF